This paragraph reports one T cell receptor (beta chain). The antigen is not known. The data belong to a study of a mutant IDH1 vaccine in newly diagnosed glioma. At the level of the study: Visits V12 and V13 fell at weeks 35 and 47, respectively.

The time point here: week 47, end of study. Each dose of the vaccine consisted of 300 ug of mutant IDH1 20-mer peptide, with topical imiquimod. The CDR3 sequence is 13 residues long. Deletions cut 4 bases from V and 4 bases from J, with 13 bases between. Germline V CDR1 and CDR2: GTSNPN, SVGIG (reference sequence). Assay: immunoSEQ multiplex PCR; the TCRdb copy retains only in-frame clones and omits some. The table lists some 49,000 clones, approximately 76% of them singletons. Sequencing used PBMCs, obtained from a glioma patient whose treatment included an IDH1 peptide vaccine. This TCR was recovered from a woman aged 40 to 50 with glioma. Some clones in this sample may be carry-over from other donors' samples. The genes are TRBV30 and TRBJ2-5, with a weak D call TRBD2 (5 bases). CDR3 residues: CAWKLTSGETQYF. The CDR3, as DNA: TGTGCCTGGAAACTTACGAGCGGAGAGACCCAGTACTTC.